The TCR beta chain under discussion was sequenced for a study of early T cells in non-severe SARS-CoV-2 infection. This clonotype was picked up many times. The CDR3 extends over 13 amino acids. Per germline, CDR1 MNHEY and CDR2 SVGAGI. V was clipped by 6 bases and J by 3 bases, with 9 bases between them. TCRdb analysed the 5' RACE reads with MiXCR anew, one entry per CDR3 protein. This table holds tens of thousands of distinct CDR3 sequences, over 10% found once. The specimen was whole blood. This sequence was found in an adult who was a healthcare worker with PCR-confirmed SARS-CoV-2 infection or an uninfected control (not recorded which). This chain links TRBV6-5 with TRBJ2-1; D is undetermined. In nucleotides, the CDR3 is TGTGCCAGCAGCTACCGGATCTACAATGAGCAGTTCTTC. Translated, it gives CASSYRIYNEQFF.